These 23 T cell receptor beta chains were sequenced from one sample in a study of blood T cell repertoires in COVID-19 (dated by TCRdb to about 2020). The library relied on the immunoSEQ multiplex PCR assay. TCRdb mirrors the immuneACCESS table, restricted to in-frame sequences. Some clones are absent from its copies; in checked studies, under half trace to an unresolved V gene, and the reason for the others is unknown. This sample comprises roughly 220,000 clones, roughly 79% of them detected only once. The ten largest clones capture 6% to 8% of the sample. The sample was peripheral blood. The receptors here all came from a woman aged 80 or over with COVID-19, enrolled during active disease.

This chain uses TRBV7-2 with TRBJ1-2, with 7 nucleotides matching TRBD1. The J segment lost 4 bases and the V segment lost 5 bases, leaving 4 bases of the junction unmatched. The germline CDR1 and CDR2 sequences are SGHTA and FQGNSA. This CDR3 region has 13 residues. CDR3 amino acids: CASSHGQVYGYTF. CDR3 sequence (DNA): TGTGCCAGCAGCCACGGACAGGTCTATGGCTACACCTTC.

This clone was recorded once. The chain is built from TRBV6-4 and TRBJ2-1, with 10 bases matching TRBD2. Germline V gene sequence: CDR1 MRHNA, CDR2 SNTAGT. This CDR3 has 16 amino acids. J was trimmed by 1 base and V by 6 bases; bases with no gene match: 6. The CDR3: CASSRVGLASYNEQFF. CDR3 DNA sequence: TGTGCCAGCAGCCGCGTGGGACTAGCGTCCTACAATGAGCAGTTCTTC.

The CDR3 DNA is TGTGCCAGCAGTGAATGGCAGGAGAGGGCCTATAGCAATCAGCCCCAGCATTTT. Its translation is CASSEWQERAYSNQPQHF. J is TRBJ1-5 and V is TRBV2; D ambiguous. The V gene lost 2 bases and the J gene lost 0 bases, with 17 bases spanning the gap. Germline values: CDR1 SNHLY, CDR2 FYNNEI. This CDR3 spans 18 amino acids.

This chain connects TRBV9 to TRBJ2-7, with 10 bases aligning to TRBD2. Trimming removed 0 bases from V and 3 bases from J; junction bases left unmatched: 6. The CDR3 has 16 residues. Germline V gives CDR1 SGDLS, CDR2 YYNGEE. CDR3 sequence: CASSVAGSGGYYEQYF. The CDR3 DNA reads TGTGCCAGCAGCGTAGCTGGTAGCGGGGGGTACTACGAGCAGTACTTC.

Comments on this clone: Germline and junction disagree at one end, which may indicate a read error. V gene TRBV4-2 combines with J gene TRBJ1-2, with TRBD1 matching over 8 bases. CDR3 size: 15 residues. Per the germline V gene, CDR1 is LGHNA and CDR2 is YNFKEQ. CDR3 sequence: CASSQATGQGTPLHF. CDR3 in DNA: TGTGCCAGCAGCCAAGCAACTGGACAGGGCACACCACTTCACTTC.

The chain carries TRBV6-5 and TRBJ1-1; 10 bases are a match to TRBD1. Germline-derived CDR1 and CDR2 are MNHEY and SVGAGI. J gave up 5 bases and V 6 bases, and 6 bases lay outside the gene matches. The CDR3 is made up of 14 amino acids. The CDR3: CASSRDRGLTEAFF. The CDR3 DNA follows: TGTGCCAGCAGCCGAGACAGGGGGCTTACTGAAGCTTTCTTT.

V usage is TRBV10-1 and J usage is TRBJ2-4, with a tentative D call TRBD1 (7 bases). CDR1 is WNHNN, CDR2 SYGVQD, per germline (reference sequence). The ends were cut back, 3 bases at V and 8 bases at J, with 11 bases in the middle. CDR3 length equals 13 residues. The CDR3 DNA reads as TGCGCCAGCAGTGAAGGAGGGGGCGACATTCAGTACTTC. The encoded protein is CASSEGGGDIQYF.

The rearrangement joins TRBV11-2 to TRBJ1-1; D is perhaps TRBD1 (6 bases). The ends were cut back, 5 bases at V and 1 base at J, with 14 bases in the middle. This CDR3 comprises 15 residues. Germline V lookup: CDR1 SGHAT, CDR2 FQNNGV. CDR3 sequence reads: CASSTSGQTNTEAFF. The CDR3 region has the DNA TGTGCCAGCAGCACCTCGGGACAAACGAACACTGAAGCTTTCTTT.

This clone was counted between two and nine times. CDR3 amino acids: CASKEDNEQFF. Written as DNA, the CDR3 is TGTGCCAGCAAAGAGGATAATGAGCAGTTCTTC. The chain couples TRBV6-6 to TRBJ2-1; D gene unclear. The CDR3 covers 11 residues. Germline V gene data show CDR1 as MNHNY and CDR2 as SVGAGI (reference sequence). Trimming removed 7 bases from V and 7 bases from J, with 8 bases in between.

This chain links TRBV6-5 with TRBJ1-6; the match to TRBD1 covers 8 bases. J was trimmed by 5 bases and V by 6 bases; bases with no gene match: 3. Germline CDR1 reads MNHEY; CDR2 reads SVGAGI. The CDR3 is made up of 14 amino acids. The CDR3 reads CASRNRGDNSPLHF. The CDR3 DNA is TGTGCCAGCAGGAACAGGGGGGATAATTCACCCCTCCACTTT.

This chain links TRBV18 with TRBJ1-1; D is unclear. This CDR3 region has 13 residues. Germline lookup yields CDR1 KGHSH and CDR2 LQKENI. V was cut by 3 bases and J by 6 bases, with 11 bases left in between. The CDR3 here is CASSPPTRAEAFF. CDR3 nucleotide sequence: TGTGCCAGCTCACCCCCCACACGGGCTGAAGCTTTCTTT.

This sequence joins TRBV18 and TRBJ2-5; unclear D gene. V dropped 2 bases and J dropped 2 bases, with 9 bases sitting between them. CDR1 and CDR2 from the germline V gene are KGHSH and LQKENI. The length of the CDR3 is 14 residues. The CDR3 region is CASSPRGGQETQYF. The CDR3 coding sequence is TGTGCCAGCTCACCAAGAGGTGGGCAAGAGACCCAGTACTTC.

This clone was seen only a few times. V and J are TRBV3-1 (or the pseudogene TRBV3-2) and TRBJ1-4, with D perhaps TRBD1 (6 bases). The CDR3 consists of 15 residues. Trimming pared 0 bases from V and 11 bases from J, leaving 16 bases between. Germline assignment: CDR1 LGHDT and CDR2 YNNKEL (reference sequence). The CDR3 nucleotides are TGTGCCAGCAGCCAAGAACCGCAGGGGAGTGTCAAACTGTTTTTT. Protein sequence: CASSQEPQGSVKLFF.

This chain links TRBV21-1 with TRBJ1-3; no check of the table's D call, TRBD1, against the DNA was made. TRBV21-1 is a known pseudogene. There are 15 residues in the CDR3. CDR3 sequence (DNA): TGTGCCAGCTCCCTCACAGGGGACTCTGGAAACACCATATATTTT. It is translated as CASSLTGDSGNTIYF.

The chain recombines TRBV6-6 with TRBJ2-1; 10 bases match TRBD2. The CDR3 is 16 amino acids. Per germline, CDR1 MNHNY and CDR2 SVGAGI (reference sequence). The junction had 7 bases not matched to a gene; V was cut back by 7 bases and J by 1 base. CDR3 coding DNA: TGTGCCAGCAAAGCTAGCGGGGGTCGATCCTACAATGAGCAGTTCTTC. This translates into CASKASGGRSYNEQFF.

This chain uses TRBV25-1 with TRBJ1-2, with 7 bases matching TRBD1. The CDR3 loop spans 16 amino acids. J gave up 3 bases and V 0 bases, and 7 bases lay outside the gene matches. The germline CDR1 and CDR2 sequences are MGHDK and SYGVNS. The CDR3 region has the DNA TGTGCCAGCAGTGAATATAACAGGGGAGCCTACTATGGCTACACCTTC. It yields the protein CASSEYNRGAYYGYTF.

The chain links TRBV7-2 to TRBJ1-2; D is unresolved. Germline V CDR1 and CDR2: SGHTA, FQGNSA. The CDR3 length is 14 residues. Trimming shortened V by 3 bases and J by 1 base, and 9 bases separated the two germline ends. The CDR3 nucleotides read TGTGCCAGCAGCTTCGGACTCAATAACTATGGCTACACCTTC. Translated: CASSFGLNNYGYTF.

Note on this clone: At the DNA level, this CDR3 is encoded by other sequences in the same sample as well. V and J are TRBV3-1 (or the pseudogene TRBV3-2) and TRBJ2-3; 12 bases map to TRBD2. This CDR3 region has 15 residues. V shed 4 bases, J shed 3 bases, and the junction held 2 bases outside the gene matches. Germline CDR1 and CDR2: LGHDT and YNNKEL (reference sequence). The CDR3 DNA reads as TGTGCCAGCAGCCTGGGACTAGCGGGTACAGATACGCAGTATTTT. Protein product: CASSLGLAGTDTQYF.

This chain uses TRBV5-1 with TRBJ2-1, with no clear D. The CDR3 totals 12 residues. CDR1 and CDR2 (germline): SGHRS, YFSETQ. With 0 bases removed from V and 8 bases from J, the gap between germline ends came to 6 bases. CDR3 nucleotides: TGCGCCAGCAGCTTGGCCTTCTATGAGCAGTTCTTC. Translated, it gives CASSLAFYEQFF.

This clone was recorded a few times. The rearrangement joins TRBV2 to TRBJ2-7; 7 nucleotides match TRBD1. After removal of 7 bases from V and 3 bases from J, the junction contained 6 bases not matched to a gene. CDR1 is SNHLY and CDR2 is FYNNEI in the germline V gene. The CDR3 runs to 13 residues. CDR3 loop: CASKTGVGYEQYF. Here the CDR3 DNA reads TGTGCCAGCAAAACAGGGGTAGGCTACGAGCAGTACTTC.

The chain uses TRBV3-1 (or the pseudogene TRBV3-2) and TRBJ1-2; 8 bases are shared with TRBD1. V lost 0 bases, J lost 4 bases, and 4 bases stayed unmatched. Looked up from germline, CDR1 is LGHDT and CDR2 is YNNKEL (reference sequence). The CDR3 is made up of 15 amino acids. Written as DNA, the CDR3 is TGTGCCAGCAGCCAAGACGGGACAGGTGTCTATGGCTACACCTTC. Encoded protein: CASSQDGTGVYGYTF.

The chain has TRBV5-1 and TRBJ2-2, with D unclear. Germline CDR1 is SGHRS and CDR2 is YFSETQ. The CDR3 contains 13 residues. V dropped 2 bases and J dropped 5 bases, with 7 bases sitting between them. CDR3 DNA: TGCGCCAGCAGCTTCGCGTCTACCGGGGAGCTGTTTTTT. This encodes CASSFASTGELFF.

The J gene is TRBJ1-2, the V gene TRBV21-1; TRBD1, the table's D call, was not compared with the DNA. TRBV21-1 corresponds to a pseudogene. The CDR3 totals 14 residues. This CDR3 reads CASSNDRGKSGYTF. CDR3 coding DNA: TGTGCCAGCAGCAACGACAGGGGTAAGAGTGGCTACACCTTC.